A selection of T cell receptor beta chains follows, all from one sample in a study of response to subunit inactivated influenza vaccine. TCRdb ran MiXCR on the RT-PCR reads and lists one entry per CDR3 protein. The sample contains about 180,000 distinct CDR3 sequences, approximately 9.2% of which appear only once. The specimen was non-naive T cells sorted from PBMCs, collected on the day of vaccination. These receptors were taken from a man aged 50 or older who received an inactivated influenza vaccine. The CDR3 runs from the conserved cysteine through the conserved F or W. Fields, in order: J gene, clone size, D gene, V gene, CDR3 DNA, CDR3 protein. A D gene is named only where the DNA matches it firmly. Size is omitted from some rows. Given values are once, few, many or a class for expanded clones.

TRBJ2-2	few	TRBD1	TRBV6-2/TRBV6-3	TGTGCCAGCGGTCTACAGGGGGCCGGGGAGCTGTTTTTT	CASGLQGAGELFF
TRBJ2-1	few	TRBD1	TRBV11-2	TGTGCCAGCAGCTTAGTATATAGGGTAAGGGACAGGGACAACAATGAGCAGTTCTTC	CASSLVYRVRDRDNNEQFF
TRBJ2-7	many	.	TRBV24-1	TGTGCCACCAGTGATGGGGGTCACGTCCCCTACGAGCAGTACTTC	CATSDGGHVPYEQYF
TRBJ2-3	.	TRBD1	TRBV5-6	TGTGCCAGCAGCTTTCAGGGGGCTCCAGATACGCAGTATTTT	CASSFQGAPDTQYF
TRBJ2-7	few	.	TRBV7-2	TGTGCCAGCAGCTTTTTTCAGGGCCCCAACGAGCAGTACTTC	CASSFFQGPNEQYF
TRBJ2-7	.	.	TRBV28	TGTGCCAGCAGTTCCCTAGGGGGCTCCTACGAGCAGTACTTC	CASSSLGGSYEQYF
TRBJ2-2	few	.	TRBV7-3	TGTGCCAGCAGCTTAACTGGGGGAACTGGCGGGGAGCTGTTTTTT	CASSLTGGTGGELFF
TRBJ1-2	.	TRBD1	TRBV6-1	TGTGCCAGCAGATCGACAGGGTCGGGTGGCTACACCTTC	CASRSTGSGGYTF
TRBJ2-5	many	.	TRBV20-1	TGCAGTGCTAGAGGGCTACAAGAGACCCAGTACTTC	CSARGLQETQYF
TRBJ2-5	.	TRBD2	TRBV3-1	TGTGCCAGCAGCCAAGTTAGAACTAGCGGCCAAGAGACCCAGTACTTC	CASSQVRTSGQETQYF
TRBJ2-1	.	TRBD1	TRBV9	TGTGCCAGCAGCCTCACGGGACAGTCCTACAATGAGCAGTTCTTC	CASSLTGQSYNEQFF
TRBJ2-4	.	TRBD2	TRBV4-1	TGCGCCAGCAGCCAAGGGCGGGGGGGCACAAACATTCAGTACTTC	CASSQGRGGTNIQYF
TRBJ2-7	many	.	TRBV6-1	TGTGCCAGCAGCCCGACAAACTCCTACGAGCAGTACTTC	CASSPTNSYEQYF
TRBJ1-2	few	.	TRBV3-1	TGTGCCAGCAGCCCATCGAAGTTTGTTTCCGATGGCTACACCTTC	CASSPSKFVSDGYTF
TRBJ2-1	few	.	TRBV7-9	TGTGCCAGCAGCTTCATCCCCTACAATGAGCAGTTCTTC	CASSFIPYNEQFF
TRBJ2-5	few	.	TRBV11-2	TGTGCCAGCAGCGTAGGCCGGGGGTACCAAGAGACCCAGTACTTC	CASSVGRGYQETQYF
TRBJ2-7	.	.	TRBV6-2/TRBV6-3	TGTGCCAGCAGTTATGTCACGGGTTTCGAGCAGTACTTC	CASSYVTGFEQYF
TRBJ2-1	.	.	TRBV6-5	TGTGCCAGCAGTTACTCCTCGGTGTACAATGAGCAGTTCTTC	CASSYSSVYNEQFF
TRBJ2-7	many	.	TRBV7-9	TGTGCCAGCAGCCTCCCTAGGGGACTTGGCGAATCCTACGAGCAGTACTTC	CASSLPRGLGESYEQYF
TRBJ2-1	many	TRBD1	TRBV5-1	TGCGCCAGCAGCGGGGCGGGACAGGGCAATGAGCAGTTCTTC	CASSGAGQGNEQFF
TRBJ2-1	few	.	TRBV20-1	TGCAGTGCTAGAAGACTAGAGCGAAGGTATGAGCAGTTCTTC	CSARRLERRYEQFF
TRBJ1-5	many	TRBD1	TRBV6-2/TRBV6-3	TGTGCCAGCAGTTTAGACAGGGAATATCAGCCCCAGCATTTT	CASSLDREYQPQHF
TRBJ1-1	many	.	TRBV29-1	TGCAGCGTTGTAGGGGCGACCCATGGAGCTTTCTTT	CSVVGATHGAFF
TRBJ2-3	few	.	TRBV6-5	TGTGCCAGCAGTTACTCGTTGCGAGCGGACCGCACAGATACGCAGTATTTT	CASSYSLRADRTDTQYF
TRBJ1-5	few	TRBD1	TRBV27	TGTGCCAGCAGCCTCTCCGGGACAGAGAACAATCAGCCCCAGCATTTT	CASSLSGTENNQPQHF
TRBJ1-6	.	.	TRBV20-1	TGCAGTGCTAGAGCACGGGACGGACCTGTGTCCCTCCACTTT	CSARARDGPVSLHF
TRBJ2-7	many	TRBD1	TRBV20-1	TGCAGTGCTAGAGTGACAGGGGAAAACGAGCAGTACTTC	CSARVTGENEQYF
TRBJ2-4	.	.	TRBV5-6	TGTGCCAGCAGTTCCCCTCTCCGGGGGAGTGACAAAAACATTCAGTACTTC	CASSSPLRGSDKNIQYF
TRBJ2-3	.	.	TRBV4-2	TGTGCCAGCAGCCAAGTCGTCGGGACAACTACAGATACGCAGTATTTT	CASSQVVGTTTDTQYF
TRBJ2-3	many	.	TRBV5-5	TGTGCCAGCAGCTTATCCCTCCAGGGATTGGGCACAGATACGCAGTATTTT	CASSLSLQGLGTDTQYF
TRBJ2-3	few	.	TRBV21-1	TGTGCCAGCACCACCCTAGATGATCATTACACAGATACGCAGTATTTT	CASTTLDDHYTDTQYF
TRBJ2-3	.	TRBD2	TRBV20-1	TGCAGTGCTTATAGACTAGCGGGATTGACAGATACGCAGTATTTT	CSAYRLAGLTDTQYF
TRBJ2-1	.	.	TRBV5-5	TGTGCCAGCAGCGATGGTAGGTCCTACAATGAGCAGTTCTTC	CASSDGRSYNEQFF
TRBJ2-6	.	.	TRBV6-2/TRBV6-3	TGTGCCAGCAGTTACTGGGTCTGGGCCTCTGGGGCCAACGTCCTGACTTTC	CASSYWVWASGANVLTF
TRBJ1-3	.	.	TRBV28	TGTGCCAGCAGAGAGACAGACGCCTCTGGAAACACCATATATTTT	CASRETDASGNTIYF
TRBJ1-1	few	TRBD1	TRBV7-2	TGTGCCAGCAGCTTCAGGGGGTCAACTGAAGCTTTCTTT	CASSFRGSTEAFF
TRBJ2-1	many	TRBD1	TRBV15	TGTGCCACCAGCAGAGCCGGACAGGTCAATGAGCAGTTCTTC	CATSRAGQVNEQFF
TRBJ2-5	many	.	TRBV10-2	TGCGCCAGCAGTGACTTGGGAGAGACCCAGTACTTC	CASSDLGETQYF
TRBJ1-6	.	TRBD1	TRBV5-1	TGCGCCAGCAGCTTGGGCCTCGGACAGGGGGGTTCACCCCTCCACTTT	CASSLGLGQGGSPLHF
TRBJ2-3	.	.	TRBV2	TGTGCCAGCAGTGCACCGGGACGCAATACGCAGTATTTT	CASSAPGRNTQYF
TRBJ2-5	many	TRBD2	TRBV3-1	TGTGCCAGCAGCCCGGGGGGTACGTACCAAGAGACCCAGTACTTC	CASSPGGTYQETQYF
TRBJ1-5	many	.	TRBV4-1	TGCGCCAGCAGCCAAGCTCAGGGGAGCAATCAGCCCCAGCATTTT	CASSQAQGSNQPQHF
TRBJ2-5	few	TRBD2	TRBV12-3/TRBV12-4	TGTGCCAGCAGTCAAGGACTAGCGGGGGTGGAGACCCAGTACTTC	CASSQGLAGVETQYF
TRBJ1-2	.	.	TRBV6-1	TGTGCCAGCACCTCACTGGGGGGGGCAACCTTTTATGGCTACACCTTC	CASTSLGGATFYGYTF
TRBJ1-1	many	.	TRBV11-2	TGTGCCAGCAGCCCACAGGTCCCGAACACTGAAGCTTTCTTT	CASSPQVPNTEAFF
TRBJ2-5	few	.	TRBV11-2	TGTGCCAGCAGCTTGGGGGCGACCCAGTACTTC	CASSLGATQYF
TRBJ2-3	many	.	TRBV7-2	TGTGCCAGCAGCTTAGACAGTAGCATCACAGATACGCAGTATTTT	CASSLDSSITDTQYF
TRBJ2-2	many	.	TRBV12-3/TRBV12-4	TGTGCCAGCAGCTCAGTCCAGGCGAACACCGGGGAGCTGTTTTTT	CASSSVQANTGELFF
TRBJ1-4	few	TRBD1	TRBV20-1	TGCAGTGCTAATGATCACGGGACAGGGGATTTTAATGAAAAACTGTTTTTT	CSANDHGTGDFNEKLFF
TRBJ2-3	.	TRBD2	TRBV20-1	TGCAGTGCCACCGCAGCGACTAGCGGAATCACAGATACGCAGTATTTT	CSATAATSGITDTQYF
TRBJ2-5	.	.	TRBV27	TGTGCCAGCAGAAACTCAGGATTTCAAGAGACCCAGTACTTC	CASRNSGFQETQYF
TRBJ2-5	.	.	TRBV5-4	TGTGCCAGCAGCTTGATTTTTGGGAACCAAGAGACCCAGTACTTC	CASSLIFGNQETQYF
TRBJ2-5	.	TRBD2	TRBV7-2	TGTGCCAGCAGCTTAGAGACTAGCGCACAAGAGACCCAGTACTTC	CASSLETSAQETQYF
TRBJ1-2	few	.	TRBV28	TGTGCCAGCAGTTTGCCCCACCCTAGCCAAGGCTATGGCTACACCTTC	CASSLPHPSQGYGYTF